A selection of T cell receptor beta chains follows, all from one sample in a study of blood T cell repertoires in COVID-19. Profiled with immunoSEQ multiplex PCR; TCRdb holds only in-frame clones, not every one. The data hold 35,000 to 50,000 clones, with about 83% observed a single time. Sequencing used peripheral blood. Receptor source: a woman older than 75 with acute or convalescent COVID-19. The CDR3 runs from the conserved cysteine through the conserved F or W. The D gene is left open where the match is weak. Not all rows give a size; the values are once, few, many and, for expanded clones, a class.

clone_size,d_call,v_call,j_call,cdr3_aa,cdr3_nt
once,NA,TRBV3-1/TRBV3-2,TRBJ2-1,CASSSPGEGNEQFF,TGTGCCAGCAGCTCACCCGGGGAAGGGAATGAGCAGTTCTTC
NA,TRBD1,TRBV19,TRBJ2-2,CASSIVPGQGYTGELFF,TGTGCCAGTAGTATAGTCCCCGGACAGGGATACACCGGGGAGCTGTTTTTT
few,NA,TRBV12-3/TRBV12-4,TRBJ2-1,CASSFAGGAPFF,NA
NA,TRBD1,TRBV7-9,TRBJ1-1,CASSPTTQGARTEAFF,TGTGCCAGCAGCCCAACTACACAGGGGGCGCGGACTGAAGCTTTCTTT
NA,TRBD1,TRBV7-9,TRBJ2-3,CASSHRQGSDTQYF,TGTGCCAGCAGCCATAGACAGGGGTCAGATACGCAGTATTTT
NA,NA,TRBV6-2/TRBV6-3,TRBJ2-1,CASSYLPAIEGDEQFF,TGTGCCAGCAGTTATCTGCCGGCCATCGAGGGGGATGAGCAGTTCTTC
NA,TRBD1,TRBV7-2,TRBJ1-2,CASSSGTGYYGYTF,TGTGCCAGCAGCTCCGGGACAGGGTATTATGGCTACACCTTC
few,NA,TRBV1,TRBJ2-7,CTSSQVQGNAQYF,TGCACCAGCAGCCAGGTACAGGGGAACGCGCAGTACTTC
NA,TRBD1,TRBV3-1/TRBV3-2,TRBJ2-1,CASSHSPGQGKGNEQFF,TGTGCCAGCAGCCACAGTCCGGGACAGGGGAAGGGCAATGAGCAGTTCTTC
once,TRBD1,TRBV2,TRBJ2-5,CASTEGRTGVETQYF,TGTGCCAGCACCGAGGGGCGGACAGGGGTTGAGACCCAGTACTTC
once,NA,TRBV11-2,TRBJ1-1,CASSLVGTEAFF,TGTGCCAGCAGCTTAGTCGGCACTGAAGCTTTCTTT
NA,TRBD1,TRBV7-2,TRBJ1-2,CASSLAVGGQGRGYTF,TGTGCCAGCAGCTTAGCGGTTGGGGGACAGGGAAGAGGCTACACCTTC
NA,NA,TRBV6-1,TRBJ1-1,CASSEARVPAMNTEAFF,TGTGCCAGCAGTGAAGCGCGGGTACCGGCCATGAACACTGAAGCTTTCTTT
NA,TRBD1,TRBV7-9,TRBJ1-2,CASTLRPGQGLNGYTF,TGTGCCAGCACCCTAAGACCGGGACAGGGATTAAACGGCTACACCTTC
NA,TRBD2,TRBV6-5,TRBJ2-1,CASSWGSGGDEQFF,TGTGCCAGCAGCTGGGGTAGCGGGGGCGATGAGCAGTTCTTC
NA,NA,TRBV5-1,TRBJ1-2,CASTQAGNGYTF,TGCGCCAGCACCCAAGCGGGGAATGGCTACACCTTC
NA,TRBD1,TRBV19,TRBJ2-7,CASSMGTAYYEQYF,TGTGCCAGTAGTATGGGGACAGCCTACTACGAGCAGTACTTC
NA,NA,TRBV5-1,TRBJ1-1,CASSLASDIEAFF,TGCGCCAGCAGCTTGGCGTCGGACATTGAAGCTTTCTTT
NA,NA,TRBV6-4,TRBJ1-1,CASSDSGRGYTEAFF,TGTGCCAGCAGTGACTCTGGCAGGGGTTACACTGAAGCTTTCTTT
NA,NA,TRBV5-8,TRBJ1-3,CAGDTQSGNTIYF,TGTGCCGGGGACACACAATCTGGAAACACCATATATTTT
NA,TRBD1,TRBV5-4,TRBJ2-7,CASSLRDGTGYGQYF,TGTGCCAGCAGCTTGAGGGATGGGACAGGCTACGGGCAGTACTTC
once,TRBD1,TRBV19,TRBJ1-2,CASSMGFSGTGRDGYTF,TGTGCCAGTAGTATGGGATTCTCCGGGACAGGGAGGGATGGCTACACCTTC
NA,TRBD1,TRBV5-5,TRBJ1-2,CASSLAPGTGLYGYTF,TGTGCCAGCAGCTTGGCCCCCGGGACAGGGCTCTATGGCTACACCTTC
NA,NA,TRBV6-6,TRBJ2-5,CASSYSRGGETQYF,TGTGCCAGCAGTTACTCCAGGGGTGGGGAGACCCAGTACTTC
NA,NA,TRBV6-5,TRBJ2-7,CASRTGSEQYF,TGTGCCAGCAGAACAGGGTCCGAGCAGTACTTC
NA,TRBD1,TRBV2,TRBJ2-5,CASAGTGGTQETQYF,TGTGCCAGCGCAGGGACAGGGGGTACTCAAGAGACCCAGTACTTC
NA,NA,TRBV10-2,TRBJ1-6,CASSPAEGEGSPLHF,TGCGCCAGCAGCCCCGCGGAGGGTGAAGGGTCACCCCTCCACTTT
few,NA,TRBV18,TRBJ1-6,CASSEQENSPLHF,TGTGCCAGCTCAGAACAGGAAAATTCACCCCTCCACTTT
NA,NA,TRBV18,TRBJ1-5,CASSPDRLDQPQHF,TGTGCCAGCTCACCAGACAGGCTGGATCAGCCCCAGCATTTT
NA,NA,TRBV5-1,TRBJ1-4,CASSLRGSLTNEKLFF,TGCGCCAGCAGCTTGAGAGGCAGTCTAACTAATGAAAAACTGTTTTTT
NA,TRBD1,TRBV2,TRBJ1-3,CASTGDSGNTIYF,TGTGCCAGTACAGGGGACTCTGGAAACACCATATATTTT
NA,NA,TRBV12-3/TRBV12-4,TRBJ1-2,CASSLWGEGGYTF,TGTGCCAGCAGTTTATGGGGGGAAGGTGGCTACACCTTC
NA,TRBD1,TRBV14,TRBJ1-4,CASSPLDRVREKLFF,TGTGCCAGCAGTCCGCTCGACAGGGTACGCGAAAAACTGTTTTTT
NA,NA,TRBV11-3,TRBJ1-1,CASARRGGTEAFF,TGTGCCAGCGCGCGGCGGGGGGGCACTGAAGCTTTCTTT
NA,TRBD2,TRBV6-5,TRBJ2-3,CASLSSGGAEDTQYF,TGTGCCAGCTTGTCTAGCGGAGGGGCAGAAGATACGCAGTATTTT
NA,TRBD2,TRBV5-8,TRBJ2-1,CASSPRTSGYYNEQFF,TGTGCCAGCAGCCCACGCACTAGCGGATACTACAATGAGCAGTTCTTC
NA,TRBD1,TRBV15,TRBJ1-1,CATSPRTGENTEAFF,TGTGCCACCAGCCCGCGGACAGGGGAGAACACTGAAGCTTTCTTT
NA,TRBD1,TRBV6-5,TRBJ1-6,CASSYSQGGDSPLHF,TGTGCCAGCAGTTACTCACAGGGGGGGGATTCACCCCTCCACTTT
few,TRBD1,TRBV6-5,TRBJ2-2,CASSYLADRASGELFF,TGTGCCAGCAGTTACCTGGCAGACAGGGCGTCCGGGGAGCTGTTTTTT
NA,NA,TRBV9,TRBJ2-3,CASSVRGLQTITDTQYF,TGTGCCAGCAGCGTAAGGGGTTTGCAGACGATCACAGATACGCAGTATTTT
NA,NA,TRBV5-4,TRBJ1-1,CASSPGIPSTEAFF,TGTGCCAGCAGCCCAGGGATCCCCAGCACTGAAGCTTTCTTT
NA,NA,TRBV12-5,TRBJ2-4,CASGLNQGYIQYF,TGTGCTAGTGGTTTGAACCAGGGGTACATTCAGTACTTC
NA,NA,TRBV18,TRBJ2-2,CAAQEGSTGELFF,TGTGCCGCTCAGGAGGGGTCCACCGGGGAGCTGTTTTTT
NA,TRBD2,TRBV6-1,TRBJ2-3,CASSELTSGGTDTQYF,TGTGCCAGCAGTGAACTAACTAGCGGGGGCACAGATACGCAGTATTTT
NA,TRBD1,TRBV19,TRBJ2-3,CASSISSGQGTYF,TGTGCCAGTAGTATCAGTAGCGGACAGGGCACGTATTTT
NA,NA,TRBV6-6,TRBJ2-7,CASSYSHGRVHGEQYF,TGTGCCAGCAGTTACTCCCACGGTCGGGTTCATGGGGAGCAGTACTTC
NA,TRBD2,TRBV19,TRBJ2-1,CASSTGLAGAPYNEQFF,TGTGCCAGTAGTACGGGACTAGCGGGGGCCCCCTACAATGAGCAGTTCTTC